These 20 T cell receptor beta chains came from one sample sequenced in a study of T cells in Graves' hyperthyroidism and ophthalmopathy. From RNA transcripts, TCR beta CDR3 regions were amplified. Researchers ran a first-round RT-PCR on the TCR CDR3 using the HTBI primer set. TCRdb reprocessed the multiplex PCR reads with MiXCR, giving one entry per CDR3 protein. The sample contains about 260,000 distinct CDR3 sequences, less than 30% of which appear only once. Material for sequencing was blood. The receptors stem from a man in his forties with Graves' hyperthyroidism that later progressed to Graves' ophthalmopathy.

V gene TRBV12-3 or TRBV12-4 combines with J gene TRBJ1-1; D uncertain. V lost 4 bases to trimming and J lost 6 bases, with 12 bases between them. This CDR3 has 13 residues. In DNA, the CDR3 is TGTGCCAGCAGTTCCGGACTCTCGCCTGAAGCTTTCTTT. The encoded protein is CASSSGLSPEAFF.

This clonotype has a handful of counts. The chain uses TRBV19 and TRBJ1-5, with unresolved D. CDR1 and CDR2 (germline): LNHDA, SQIVND (reference sequence). The V end was cut by 0 bases, the J end by 11 bases, with 14 bases between. The CDR3 spans 14 residues. Written as DNA, the CDR3 is TGTGCCAGTAGTATAGAAGGCCGACGATCAGCCCAGCATTTT. As protein: CASSIEGRRSAQHF.

J is TRBJ2-7 and V is TRBV5-1; no firm D call. V gave up 5 bases and J gave up 2 bases, with 23 bases separating them. CDR1 and CDR2 from the germline V gene are SGHRS and YFSETQ. The CDR3 totals 17 residues. The CDR3 protein is CASSSSKAGSATYEQYF. In DNA form, the CDR3 reads TGCGCCAGCAGTTCTTCAAAGGCCGGGTCAGCGACCTACGAGCAGTACTTC.

This clonotype was detected many times. As the CDR3 is not closed by the conserved phenylalanine or tryptophan, this likely results from a read error. The J gene is TRBJ1-1, the V gene TRBV4-2, with 7 bases identical to TRBD1. Trimming removed 1 base from V and 4 bases from J; junction bases left unmatched: 9. Per germline, CDR1 LGHNA and CDR2 YNFKEQ. This CDR3 region has 16 residues. CDR3 coding DNA: TGTGCCAGCAGCCAAGTCTCAGGGGGACGGGGCACTGAAGCTTTCCTT. Residues: CASSQVSGGRGTEAFL.

There are many counts of this clonotype. The genes are TRBV12-3 or TRBV12-4 and TRBJ1-1; D is ambiguous. The CDR3 sequence is 16 residues long. V shed 2 bases and J shed 1 base, with 14 bases lying between them. The CDR3 loop reads CASSLFIRGGNTEAFF. CDR3 nucleotide sequence: TGTGCCAGCAGTTTATTCATTCGTGGAGGGAACACTGAAGCTTTCTTT.

This clonotype was recorded at least ten times. The V and J genes are TRBV20-1 and TRBJ2-7; 7 nucleotides match TRBD2. Germline lookup yields CDR1 DFQATT and CDR2 SNEGSKA (reference sequence). This CDR3 spans 16 amino acids. V was clipped by 5 bases and J by 6 bases; unmatched bases: 19. The CDR3 region is CSAQTHVGGSVGEQYF. In DNA, the CDR3 is TGCAGTGCTCAGACCCATGTGGGCGGGAGTGTCGGCGAGCAGTACTTC.

V and J are TRBV6-1 and TRBJ1-1; possible D gene TRBD1, 5 bases. Trimming pared 5 bases from V and 4 bases from J, leaving 14 bases between. Germline assignment: CDR1 MNHNS and CDR2 SASEGT. CDR3 length equals 14 residues. CDR3 bases: TGTGCCAGCAGTCGAATCACAGGTTTCACTGAAGCTTTCTTT. Translating it yields CASSRITGFTEAFF.

A few counts support this clonotype. The chain uses TRBV11-2 and TRBJ2-6; 9 nucleotides match TRBD1. V lost 3 bases to trimming and J lost 2 bases; unmatched junction nucleotides: 2. Per the germline V gene, CDR1 is SGHAT and CDR2 is FQNNGV. The CDR3 extends over 16 amino acids. The CDR3 protein is CASSFTGGTGANVLTF. CDR3 coding DNA: TGTGCCAGCAGCTTTACAGGGGGCACTGGGGCCAACGTCCTGACTTTC.

This clonotype was seen ten or more times. V is TRBV19 and J is TRBJ1-5; maybe TRBD1 (5 bases). Germline V gene sequence: CDR1 LNHDA, CDR2 SQIVND (reference sequence). This CDR3 has 13 amino acids. V dropped 5 bases and J dropped 11 bases, with 16 bases sitting between them. CDR3 protein: CASSFGTSDAQHF. CDR3 nucleotides: TGTGCCAGTAGTTTCGGGACCTCAGATGCCCAGCATTTT.

The table lists this clonotype with many counts. CDR3 region: CATSARGAKNIQYF. The CDR3 bases are TGTGCCACCAGTGCTAGGGGAGCCAAAAACATTCAGTACTTC. The chain combines TRBV24-1 with TRBJ2-4, with D perhaps TRBD1 (5 bases). Germline CDR1 is KGHDR and CDR2 is SFDVKD. The length of the CDR3 is 14 residues. V shed 5 bases and J shed 0 bases, with 7 bases lying between them.

This clonotype was recorded at least ten times. V is TRBV6-5 and J is TRBJ2-7; D is possibly TRBD1 or TRBD2 (6 bases each). Germline-derived CDR1 and CDR2 are MNHEY and SVGAGI. The V gene lost 5 bases and the J gene lost 6 bases, with 11 bases spanning the gap. The length of the CDR3 is 12 residues. CDR3 bases: TGTGCCAGCAGTACTGGGGGGCTCGAGCAGTACTTC. Translated: CASSTGGLEQYF.

This clonotype was counted many times. V usage is TRBV11-1 and J usage is TRBJ1-1; D perhaps matches TRBD1 (5 bases). Germline CDR1 SGHAT, CDR2 FQDESV (reference sequence). V gave up 0 bases and J gave up 10 bases, with 12 bases separating them. The CDR3 consists of 13 residues. The CDR3, as DNA: TGTGCCAGCAGCTTAGCTGGGGCGGGTCGAGCTTTCTTT. Amino acid sequence: CASSLAGAGRAFF.

This clonotype was picked up many times. The chain is built from TRBV6-5 and TRBJ1-1, with D perhaps TRBD1 (5 bases). Trimming shortened V by 6 bases and J by 3 bases, and 14 bases separated the two germline ends. Germline V CDR1 and CDR2: MNHEY, SVGAGI. This CDR3 spans 14 amino acids. CDR3 DNA sequence: TGTGCCAGCAGCCTTCTGGGGGGGGACACTGAAGCTTTCTTT. Translating gives CASSLLGGDTEAFF.

This clonotype was found many times. The V and J genes are TRBV20-1 and TRBJ1-5, with 11 positions matching TRBD1. CDR1 is DFQATT, CDR2 SNEGSKA, per germline (reference sequence). Trimming at V came to 3 bases and at J to 3 bases, leaving 7 bases not matched to a gene. This CDR3 has 16 amino acids. This CDR3 reads CSARGTGGWDNQPQHF. CDR3 nucleotides: TGCAGTGCTAGGGGGACAGGGGGGTGGGACAATCAGCCCCAGCATTTT.

CDR3 sequence reads: CASSYNGGVTAEAFF. The DNA for the CDR3 is TGTGCCAGCAGTTACAACGGCGGGGTGACGGCTGAAGCTTTCTTT. The V gene is TRBV6-5, the J gene TRBJ1-1; D not certain. V shed 2 bases and J shed 6 bases, with 16 bases lying between them. The CDR3 covers 15 residues. CDR1 MNHEY and CDR2 SVGAGI come from the germline V gene.

This clonotype was observed at least ten times. The V call is TRBV10-3, the J call TRBJ2-7; possibly TRBD1 for D (6 bases). Per the germline V gene, CDR1 is ENHRY and CDR2 is SYGVKD. This CDR3 has 13 amino acids. V shed 0 bases and J shed 5 bases, with 8 bases lying between them. In nucleotides, the CDR3 is TGTGCCATCAGTGAGTCGCAGGGGAACGAGCAGTACTTC. Protein: CAISESQGNEQYF.

This clonotype was counted many times. The chain recombines TRBV9 with TRBJ1-1, with a tentative D call TRBD1 (6 bases). Germline values: CDR1 SGDLS, CDR2 YYNGEE. The CDR3 consists of 14 residues. Trimming shortened V by 4 bases and J by 6 bases, and 16 bases separated the two germline ends. CDR3 nucleotide sequence: TGTGCCAGCAGCCTCCAAACAGGGTCGGCTGAAGCTTTCTTT. Translating gives CASSLQTGSAEAFF.

Ten or more counts support this clonotype. The DNA of the CDR3 is TGTGCCAGCAGCTATGGACAGAACACTGAAGCTTTCTTT. Encoded protein: CASSYGQNTEAFF. This chain links TRBV7-2 with TRBJ1-1; possible D gene TRBD1, 5 bases. V was shortened by 4 bases and J by 1 base, with 7 bases between the two germline ends. The germline gives CDR1 SGHTA, CDR2 FQGNSA. The CDR3 totals 13 residues.

Ten or more counts support this clonotype. V is TRBV5-1 and J is TRBJ2-7, with D possibly called TRBD1 or TRBD2 (5 bases each). CDR3 size: 15 residues. Trimming took 3 bases from V and 4 from J, leaving 17 bases between them. Per germline, CDR1 SGHRS and CDR2 YFSETQ. The CDR3, as DNA: TGCGCCAGCAGCTCCGAACCGGGACGATCTTACGAGCAGTACTTC. As protein: CASSSEPGRSYEQYF.

This clonotype was observed at least ten times. The rearrangement uses TRBV29-1 and TRBJ1-1; D is ambiguous. The CDR3 is 13 residues long. The V gene lost 7 bases and the J gene lost 4 bases, with 16 bases spanning the gap. Germline V CDR1 and CDR2: SQVTM, ANQGSEA. The CDR3 spells CSGALSSVTEAFF. The CDR3, as DNA: TGCAGCGGTGCACTGAGTTCGGTCACTGAAGCTTTCTTT.